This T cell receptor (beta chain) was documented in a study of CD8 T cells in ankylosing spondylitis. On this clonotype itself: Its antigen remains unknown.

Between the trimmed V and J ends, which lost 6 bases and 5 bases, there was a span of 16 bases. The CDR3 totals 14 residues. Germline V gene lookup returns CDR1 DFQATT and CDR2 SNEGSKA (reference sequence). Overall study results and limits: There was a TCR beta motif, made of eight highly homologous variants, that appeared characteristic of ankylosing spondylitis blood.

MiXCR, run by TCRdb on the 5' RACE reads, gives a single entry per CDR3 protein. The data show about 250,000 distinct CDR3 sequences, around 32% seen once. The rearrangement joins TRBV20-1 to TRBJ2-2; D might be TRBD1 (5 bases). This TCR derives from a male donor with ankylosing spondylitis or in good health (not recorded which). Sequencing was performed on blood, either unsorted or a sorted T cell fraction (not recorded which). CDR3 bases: TGCAGTGCCCCGGACATCAGACAGACCGGGGAGCTGTTTTTT. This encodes CSAPDIRQTGELFF.